The 12 T cell receptor beta chains in this list originate from one sample, sequenced in a study of immune cell composition in non-small cell lung cancer. Normal lung was taken at the farthest possible site, at least 3 cm from tumour. Data came from immunoSEQ multiplex PCR; TCRdb stores just in-frame clones and leaves some out. Found here are roughly 16,000 clones, about three quarters of them singletons; the top ten hold 9.8%. These data also formed part of another study, on CD4 T cells in lung cancer.

The sample was non-adjacent lung tissue. All receptors come from a human donor with non-small cell lung cancer.

The CDR3 DNA reads TGTGCCAGCAGCTTAGAAGGCGGACAGACCGGGGAGCTGTTTTTT. It specifies CASSLEGGQTGELFF. The chain has TRBV11-3 and TRBJ2-2, with TRBD1 as a possible D gene (6 bases). V was pared by 0 bases and J by 5 bases, with 10 bases between. Looked up from germline, CDR1 is SGHNT and CDR2 is YENEEA. The CDR3 has 15 amino acids.

The chain links TRBV6-6 to TRBJ1-2, with a possible D match to TRBD1 (5 bases). Trimming shortened V by 8 bases and J by 1 base, and 20 bases separated the two germline ends. Germline loops: CDR1 MNHNY, CDR2 SVGAGI (reference sequence). This CDR3 region has 16 residues. In DNA form, the CDR3 reads TGTGCCAGCCGCCAAAGTGGAGGGGCAGTTAACTATGGCTACACCTTC. It encodes CASRQSGGAVNYGYTF.

This clone was seen a handful of times. The chain couples TRBV4-3 to TRBJ1-5; possible D gene TRBD1, 5 bases. CDR1 is LGHNA, CDR2 YSLEER, per germline. CDR3 length equals 18 residues. V was shortened by 3 bases and J by 3 bases, with 21 bases between the two germline ends. The CDR3 region has the DNA TGCGCCAGCAGCCAGGAGAGTTATATTGCAGGGAACAATCAGCCCCAGCATTTT. Its protein product is CASSQESYIAGNNQPQHF.

The chain couples TRBV18 to TRBJ1-2; 10 bases align to TRBD1. The CDR3 has 13 amino acids. Germline-derived CDR1 and CDR2 are KGHSH and LQKENI. The ends lost 3 bases at V and 8 bases at J; junction bases unmatched: 3. The CDR3 sequence is CASSPGQGPGYTF. In DNA, the CDR3 is TGTGCCAGCTCACCGGGACAGGGGCCCGGCTACACCTTC.

This clone is a singleton in its sample. The V gene is TRBV29-1, the J gene TRBJ1-2; D uncertain. Germline V lookup: CDR1 SQVTM, CDR2 ANQGSEA. The CDR3 sequence is 12 residues long. Between the trimmed V and J ends, which lost 2 bases and 2 bases, there was a span of 6 bases. CDR3 in amino acids: CSVESLNYGYTF. The DNA for the CDR3 is TGCAGCGTTGAATCTTTAAACTATGGCTACACCTTC. Looking up the rest from reference TRBV29-1 and TRBJ1-2 gives the full variable domain: SAVISQKPSRDICQRGTSLTIQCQVDSQVTMMFWYRQQPGQSLTLIATANQGSEATYESGFVIDKFPISRPNLTFSTLTVSNMSPEDSSIYLCSVESLNYGYTFGSGTRLTVV.

The chain links TRBV18 to TRBJ1-2, with 9 bases lining up with TRBD1. The V and J ends lost 6 bases and 0 bases, in that order; junction bases with no gene match: 11. This CDR3 region has 17 residues. Germline values: CDR1 KGHSH, CDR2 LQKENI. The CDR3 region is CASSRYRDRDPNYGYTF. The CDR3 DNA reads as TGTGCCAGCTCTCGTTACCGGGACAGGGACCCTAACTATGGCTACACCTTC.

This clone has a handful of counts. The chain uses TRBV19 and TRBJ1-5; D is unclear. There are 16 residues in the CDR3. V was shortened by 3 bases and J by 2 bases, with 14 bases between the two germline ends. CDR1 is LNHDA, CDR2 SQIVND, per germline (reference sequence). The CDR3 DNA reads as TGTGCCAGTAGTATCTCCTTGTGGGAGGGCAATCAGCCCCAGCATTTT. Residues: CASSISLWEGNQPQHF. Filled out from reference TRBV19 and TRBJ1-5, the complete variable domain reads DGGITQSPKYLFRKEGQNVTLSCEQNLNHDAMYWYRQDPGQGLRLIYYSQIVNDFQKGDIAEGYSVSREKKESFPLTVTSAQKNPTAFYLCASSISLWEGNQPQHFGDGTRLSIL.

This clone was counted only a few times. The J gene is TRBJ1-6, the V gene TRBV10-2, with TRBD1 identical over 8 bases. The CDR3 extends over 15 amino acids. J lost 7 bases, V lost 5 bases, and 7 bases had no gene match. Germline values: CDR1 WSHSY, CDR2 SAAADI. The CDR3 nucleotides are TGCGCCAGCAGTCTCAGGGGGCTTGGGAATTCACCCCTCCACTTT. The encoded protein is CASSLRGLGNSPLHF.

The chain employs TRBV20-1 and TRBJ1-2; D not certain. CDR3 length equals 11 residues. Trimming left V 2 bases short and J 10 bases short, with 11 bases between. In germline, CDR1 is DFQATT, CDR2 SNEGSKA (reference sequence). CDR3 protein: CSARNGRTYTF. In DNA form, the CDR3 reads TGCAGTGCTAGAAACGGGAGAACCTACACCTTC.

By frequency in the sample, this clone is medium-sized. The chain carries TRBV5-6 and TRBJ1-1; D not certain. The CDR3 has 14 residues. Germline CDR1 and CDR2: SGHDT and YYEEEE. V dropped 4 bases and J dropped 4 bases, with 14 bases sitting between them. In DNA form, the CDR3 reads TGTGCCAGCAGCCTAGGACCGCGTCCCACTGAAGCTTTCTTT. The encoded protein is CASSLGPRPTEAFF.

The sample holds one count of this clone. CDR3 sequence reads: CASSLDRAGGYGYTF. CDR3 nucleotides: TGTGCCAGCAGCTTAGATCGAGCAGGGGGATATGGCTACACCTTC. The V call is TRBV11-2, the J call TRBJ1-2; 7 bases fit TRBD1. With 0 bases clipped from V and 5 bases from J, the junction kept 6 bases outside the gene matches. Germline V CDR1 and CDR2: SGHAT, FQNNGV. The CDR3 has 15 residues.

The rearrangement uses TRBV9 and TRBJ2-5; D is unclear. This CDR3 comprises 13 residues. Per germline, CDR1 SGDLS and CDR2 YYNGEE. Between the trimmed V and J ends, which lost 0 bases and 8 bases, there was a span of 11 bases. The CDR3 nucleotides read TGTGCCAGCAGCGTAGGGGCCTCGGCAACCCAGTACTTC. Translated: CASSVGASATQYF.